These 13 T cell receptor beta chains share one sample of origin, sequenced in a study of cytomegalovirus exposure and HLA in healthy donors. Researchers ran the PCR with 60 Vbeta and 13 Jbeta primers. Some clones are missing from TCRdb's copy, which holds only in-frame ones; the method was immunoSEQ multiplex PCR. The sample has about 110,000 clones; over 65% are singletons. Sequenced material: PBMCs. The source is a man aged 25 to 40 in good health and CMV-seropositive.

The table lists this clone with a few counts. The chain joins TRBV5-4 to TRBJ2-7, with no clear D. Trimming took off 4 bases at V and 5 bases at J, with 10 bases between the two ends. The CDR3 runs 12 residues. The germline gives CDR1 SGHNT, CDR2 YYREEE (reference sequence). The CDR3 region is CASSPGLHEQYF. CDR3 sequence (DNA): TGTGCCAGCAGCCCTGGCCTCCACGAGCAGTACTTC.

The chain links TRBV27 to TRBJ2-6, with D tentatively TRBD2 (5 bases). CDR1 is MNHEY and CDR2 is SMNVEV in the germline V gene (reference sequence). The CDR3 has 17 amino acids. V was clipped by 3 bases and J by 1 base, with 13 bases between them. DNA for the CDR3: TGTGCCAGCAGTTTGAATTCGGGATGGTCTGGGGCCAACGTCCTGACTTTC. It is translated as CASSLNSGWSGANVLTF. The complete variable domain, with remaining parts taken from reference TRBV27 and TRBJ2-6, reads EAQVTQNPRYLITVTGKKLTVTCSQNMNHEYMSWYRQDPGLGLRQIYYSMNVEVTDKGDVPEGYKVSRKEKRNFPLILESPSPNQTSLYFCASSLNSGWSGANVLTFGAGSRLTVL.

The gene calls are TRBV6-6 and TRBJ1-2; TRBD1 matches at 7 bases. The CDR3 spans 14 residues. The trim removed 5 bases at V and 5 bases at J, leaving 8 bases unmatched. Looked up from germline, CDR1 is MNHNY and CDR2 is SVGAGI (reference sequence). For the CDR3, the DNA is TGTGCCAGCAGTGGCACCGGGACAGAGTATGGCTACACCTTC. It is translated as CASSGTGTEYGYTF.

The chain joins TRBV9 to TRBJ2-3; 7 positions agree with TRBD1. There are 17 residues in the CDR3. Unmatched junction bases numbered 14, after V lost 3 bases and J lost 4 bases. Looked up from germline, CDR1 is SGDLS and CDR2 is YYNGEE. The CDR3 DNA reads as TGTGCCAGCAGCGGCACAGGGACAGCAGGGAGCGCAGATACGCAGTATTTT. Translating gives CASSGTGTAGSADTQYF. Supplemented by reference TRBV9 and TRBJ2-3, the full variable domain reads DSGVTQTPKHLITATGQRVTLRCSPRSGDLSVYWYQQSLDQGLQFLIQYYNGEERAKGNILERFSAQQFPDLHSELNLSSLELGDSALYFCASSGTGTAGSADTQYFGPGTRLTVL.

Regarding this clone: The CDR3 end shows no conserved phenylalanine or tryptophan, and so a read error is likely. The DNA is left out, because the CDR3 cannot be placed on it with certainty; the CDR3 is given as TCRdb lists it. The chain is built from TRBV7-3 and TRBJ2-7; the tabulated D call, TRBD1, remains unverified against the DNA. Germline-derived CDR1 and CDR2 are SGHTA and FQGTGA. The CDR3 length is 9 residues, termini included. CDR3 protein: CASSLLAGG.

The rearrangement joins TRBV2 to TRBJ1-2; the D gene is possibly TRBD1 (5 bases). The CDR3 has 13 amino acids. V lost 8 bases, J lost 2 bases, and 12 bases lay in between. The germline gives CDR1 SNHLY, CDR2 FYNNEI. The CDR3 nucleotides read TGTGCCAGCGGGGTGGGGGGGAACTATGGCTACACCTTC. It codes for CASGVGGNYGYTF. The entire variable domain, with the rest obtained from reference TRBV2 and TRBJ1-2, is as follows: EPEVTQTPSHQVTQMGQEVILRCVPISNHLYFYWYRQILGQKVEFLVSFYNNEISEKSEIFDDQFSVERPDGSNFTLKIRSTKLEDSAMYFCASGVGGNYGYTFGSGTRLTVV.

This clone was counted a few times. The chain uses TRBV27 and TRBJ1-6; no definite D call. In germline, CDR1 is MNHEY, CDR2 SMNVEV (reference sequence). Trimming stripped 3 bases from V and 6 bases from J, with 6 bases between. This CDR3 has 13 amino acids. The CDR3: CASSFNSNSPLHF. CDR3 coding DNA: TGTGCCAGCAGTTTTAACAGTAATTCACCCCTCCACTTT.

The chain employs TRBV6-6 and TRBJ1-5, with D tentatively TRBD1 (5 bases). Trimming left V 7 bases short and J 1 base short, with 11 bases between. The germline CDR1 and CDR2 sequences are MNHNY and SVGAGI (reference sequence). CDR3 size: 14 residues. Here the CDR3 reads CASNQGLSNQPQHF. CDR3 nucleotides: TGTGCCAGCAATCAGGGCCTAAGCAATCAGCCCCAGCATTTT.

This chain uses TRBV9 with TRBJ1-2; D possibly corresponds to TRBD1 (5 bases). Between the trimmed V and J ends, which lost 4 bases and 4 bases, there was a span of 17 bases. CDR1 is SGDLS, CDR2 YYNGEE, per germline. The CDR3 extends over 15 amino acids. The CDR3 nucleotides are TGTGCCAGCAGCCCAGGGCCCAAACCCAGCTATGGCTACACCTTC. It translates to CASSPGPKPSYGYTF.

This clone was observed a handful of times. The chain links TRBV2 to TRBJ1-1; 10 bases fit TRBD1. With 8 bases clipped from V and 3 bases from J, the junction kept 9 bases outside the gene matches. This CDR3 has 15 amino acids. Per germline, CDR1 SNHLY and CDR2 FYNNEI. The CDR3 nucleotides read TGTGCCAGCGAACGACAGGGGGCAGGGGACACTGAAGCTTTCTTT. It specifies CASERQGAGDTEAFF.

The chain has TRBV7-8 and TRBJ2-1; a possible D gene is TRBD2 (5 bases). Trimming removed 5 bases from V and 10 bases from J, with 15 bases in between. The germline V gene has CDR1 SGHVS and CDR2 FQNEAQ. CDR3 length: 13 amino acids. The CDR3 DNA reads as TGTGCCAGCAGCCTCTCCTTGCGAGGGGAGCAGTTCTTC. Translating it yields CASSLSLRGEQFF. The variable domain in full, with the rest retrieved from reference TRBV7-8 and TRBJ2-1, is GAGVSQSPRYKVAKRGQDVALRCDPISGHVSLFWYQQALGQGPEFLTYFQNEAQLDKSGLPSDRFFAERPEGSVSTLKIQRTQQEDSAVYLCASSLSLRGEQFFGPGTRLTVL.

This clone showed up just a few times. V usage is TRBV28 and J usage is TRBJ1-6; weak D call: TRBD1 (5 bases). Germline values: CDR1 MDHEN, CDR2 SYDVKM. V lost 6 bases to trimming and J lost 10 bases, with 25 bases between them. There are 17 residues in the CDR3. The CDR3 sequence is CASSRHRGGFSRSPLHF. CDR3 bases: TGTGCCAGCAGCCGACACCGGGGGGGGTTCTCACGATCACCCCTCCACTTT.

J is TRBJ2-5 and V is TRBV7-9; D perhaps matches TRBD2 (6 bases). TRBJ2-7 matches the DNA end more closely, so the J call is doubtful. The CDR3 length is 14 residues. Germline-derived CDR1 and CDR2 are SEHNR and FQNEAQ (reference sequence). The CDR3 sequence is CASSPPGRNYEQYF. CDR3 coding DNA: TGTGCCAGCAGCCCCCCAGGGAGGAACTACGAGCAGTACTTC.